The 5 T cell receptor beta chains presented below share a single source sample, sequenced in a study of T-cell reconstitution after alpha-beta-depleted transplantation in children. It was with unique molecular identifiers that the TCRbeta library was prepared. MiXCR, applied by TCRdb to the PCR reads, yields one record per CDR3 protein. The sample carries fewer than 500,000 distinct CDR3 sequences, approximately 41% recorded once. This specimen consisted of PBMCs, obtained before TCRalphabeta/CD19-depleted stem cell transplant. Receptors originate from a girl aged 2-10 years with aplastic anemia, due to receive a stem cell transplant.

The chain links TRBV25-1 to TRBJ2-1; 7 bases map to TRBD2. The CDR3 sequence is 16 residues long. Per germline, CDR1 MGHDK and CDR2 SYGVNS. V was pared by 10 bases and J by 0 bases, with 12 bases of the junction left unmatched. Here the CDR3 DNA reads TGTGCCACCAGACGGGGCGGGAGCTACTCCTACAATGAGCAGTTCTTC. Translation gives CATRRGGSYSYNEQFF.

The DNA for the CDR3 is TGTGCCAGCACTCGGACAGGGTGGAACACCGGGGAGCTGTTTTTT. Amino acids: CASTRTGWNTGELFF. This chain links TRBV6-1 with TRBJ2-2; TRBD1 agrees at 8 bases. Germline CDR1 MNHNS, CDR2 SASEGT. The length of the CDR3 is 15 residues. V lost 7 bases, J lost 1 base, and 5 bases stayed unmatched.

This clonotype was detected only a few times. Sequence at one end of the junction differs from germline and may be a read error. The chain has TRBV7-6 and TRBJ2-7, with TRBD1 identical over 9 bases. This CDR3 spans 14 amino acids. Germline CDR1 reads SGHVS; CDR2 reads FNYEAQ. CDR3 sequence: CASSLGTGRYAQYF. In DNA form, the CDR3 reads TGTGCCAGCAGCCTAGGGACAGGGCGCTACGCGCAGTACTTC.

The table lists this clonotype with many counts. The V gene is TRBV20-1, the J gene TRBJ1-2; 11 nucleotides align to TRBD1. Trimming cost V 0 bases and J 1 base; bases outside gene matches: 7. Germline V gives CDR1 DFQATT, CDR2 SNEGSKA (reference sequence). The CDR3 spans 17 residues. The CDR3 region is CSARDWGQGVYNYGYTF. The CDR3, as DNA: TGCAGTGCTAGAGATTGGGGACAGGGGGTCTATAACTATGGCTACACCTTC.

This chain joins TRBV12-3 or TRBV12-4 and TRBJ2-3, with 9 bases identical to TRBD2. The CDR3 has 16 residues. After removal of 3 bases from V and 3 bases from J, the junction contained 7 bases not matched to a gene. CDR3 residues: CASSFSAGGATDTQYF. DNA for the CDR3: TGTGCCAGCAGTTTCTCGGCGGGAGGGGCGACAGATACGCAGTATTTT.